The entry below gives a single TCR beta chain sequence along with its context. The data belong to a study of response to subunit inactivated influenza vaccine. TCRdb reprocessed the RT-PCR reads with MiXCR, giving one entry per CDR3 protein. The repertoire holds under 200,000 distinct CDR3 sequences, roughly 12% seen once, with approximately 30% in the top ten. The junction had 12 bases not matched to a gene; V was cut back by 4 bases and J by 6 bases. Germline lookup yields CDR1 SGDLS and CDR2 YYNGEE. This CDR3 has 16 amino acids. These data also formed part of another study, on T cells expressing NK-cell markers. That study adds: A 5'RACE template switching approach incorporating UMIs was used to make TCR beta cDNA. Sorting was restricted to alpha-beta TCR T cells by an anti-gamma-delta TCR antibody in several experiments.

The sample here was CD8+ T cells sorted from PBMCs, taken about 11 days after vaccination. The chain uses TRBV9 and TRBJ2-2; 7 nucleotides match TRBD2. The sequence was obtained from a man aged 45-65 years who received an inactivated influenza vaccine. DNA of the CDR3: TGTGCCAGCAGCCCCCCCTCGGGGGACTACCCCGGGGAGCTGTTTTTT. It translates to CASSPPSGDYPGELFF.